The 6 T cell receptor beta chains presented below share a single source sample, sequenced in a study of T cells in Graves' hyperthyroidism and ophthalmopathy. Amplified TCR beta CDR3 regions came from RNA transcripts. Carried out on the TCR CDR3, a first-round RT-PCR used the HTBI primer set. TCRdb reprocessed the multiplex PCR reads via MiXCR and lists one record per CDR3 protein. The sample holds around 700,000 distinct CDR3 sequences, 15% to 20% seen once. Specimen: blood. These receptors were collected from a woman aged 45-59 years with Graves' hyperthyroidism that later progressed to Graves' ophthalmopathy.

This clonotype was counted many times. The genes are TRBV6-1 and TRBJ1-2; D is ambiguous. Germline V gene lookup returns CDR1 MNHNS and CDR2 SASEGT. V lost 1 base and J 8 bases, leaving 11 bases between the germline ends. The CDR3 length is 13 residues. The CDR3 nucleotides read TGTGCCAGCAGTGAAGGCGGGGATCGCGGCTACACCTTC. Encoded protein: CASSEGGDRGYTF.

The CDR3 DNA reads as TGTGCCAGCAGCTTGCTGAGCCCTCAAGAGACCCAGTACTTC. This encodes CASSLLSPQETQYF. The chain has TRBV5-6 and TRBJ2-5; D unresolved. Trimming shortened V by 1 base and J by 2 bases, and 9 bases separated the two germline ends. CDR3 length: 14 amino acids. Germline lookup yields CDR1 SGHDT and CDR2 YYEEEE.

This clonotype has a count of ten or more. J is TRBJ2-2 and V is TRBV9, with TRBD1 as a possible D gene (5 bases). The CDR3 is 16 amino acids. The V gene lost 1 base and the J gene lost 1 base, with 11 bases spanning the gap. The germline gives CDR1 SGDLS, CDR2 YYNGEE. The chain's CDR3 is CASSVFRTQNTGELFF. CDR3 sequence (DNA): TGTGCCAGCAGCGTATTCAGGACACAGAACACCGGGGAGCTGTTTTTT.

Only a few counts were recorded for this clonotype. The gene calls are TRBV2 and TRBJ1-6; D uncertain. CDR1 and CDR2 (germline): SNHLY, FYNNEI. The V gene lost 3 bases and the J gene lost 6 bases, with 12 bases spanning the gap. This CDR3 spans 15 amino acids. This CDR3 reads CASSDWEGINSPLHF. The CDR3 DNA is TGTGCCAGCAGTGATTGGGAAGGGATTAATTCACCCCTCCACTTT.

This clonotype was counted only a few times. This chain uses TRBV3-1 with TRBJ2-3, with 9 bases fitting TRBD2. V trimming: 5 bases; J trimming: 2 bases; junction bases outside the gene matches: 5. The CDR3 covers 15 residues. Germline CDR1 reads LGHDT; CDR2 reads YNNKEL (reference sequence). The chain's CDR3 is CASSVAGASTDTQYF. CDR3 in DNA: TGTGCCAGCAGCGTAGCGGGGGCCTCCACAGATACGCAGTATTTT.

The table lists this clonotype with a few counts. The V and J genes are TRBV9 and TRBJ1-1; TRBD1 is a possible D gene (6 bases). V lost 3 bases and J 5 bases, leaving 26 bases between the germline ends. The CDR3 extends over 18 amino acids. In germline, CDR1 is SGDLS, CDR2 YYNGEE. This CDR3 reads CASSGGPRDAKGGTEAFF. CDR3 DNA: TGTGCCAGCAGCGGCGGTCCCAGGGACGCTAAAGGGGGAACTGAAGCTTTCTTT.